This TCR beta chain was captured by sequencing in a study of shared T cell receptors in the human thymus. V lost 0 bases and J lost 12, with 9 bases in between. Per the germline V gene, CDR1 is MNHEY and CDR2 is SVGAGI. The CDR3 sequence is 13 residues long. Sequenced by immunoSEQ multiplex PCR; TCRdb stores in-frame clones only, minus some. The sample lists approximately 760,000 clones, 70% to 90% seen once, with roughly 0.01% in the top ten. This same sample was also part of a study on human thymus T cells. This second study notes: Immunologically healthy infants in Finland undergoing congenital heart defect surgery were the donors. Corrective cardiac operations yielded the resected thymus tissue. Unrelated individuals were reported by related research to share highly overlapping thymic repertoires.

The clonotype comes from a girl under three years old with a congenital heart defect. The chain is built from TRBV6-5 and TRBJ1-6; D not resolved. The sample consisted of thymocytes. CDR3 sequence reads: CASSYSEFGPLHF. The CDR3 bases are TGTGCCAGCAGTTACTCCGAGTTTGGACCCCTCCACTTT.